This entry is about one T cell receptor beta chain. Assay: immunoSEQ multiplex PCR; the TCRdb copy retains only in-frame clones and omits some. The sample lists about 680,000 clones, 92% occurring once. Selected positively for CCR7 and CD45RO-negative, naive CD8 cells excluded terminally differentiated effector memory CD45RA+ cells. Trimming took 5 bases from V and 4 from J, leaving 14 bases between them. This CDR3 spans 14 amino acids. Germline assignment: CDR1 MNHEY and CDR2 SVGAGI. This sample stems from a study of shared clonotypes between healthy human individuals. The clonotype originates from a young man in good health. V and J are TRBV6-5 and TRBJ1-2; no reliable D call. Material for sequencing was naive CD8+ T cells sorted from blood. The CDR3 loop is CASSPAINGYGYTF. The DNA of the CDR3 is TGTGCCAGCAGTCCGGCGATCAATGGCTATGGCTACACCTTC.